One sample yielded the 3 T cell receptor beta chains listed below, sequenced in a study of shared clonotypes between healthy human individuals (dated by TCRdb to 2020 to 2021). The library was prepared using the immunoSEQ multiplex PCR assay. Drawn from immuneACCESS, this table holds only the in-frame rearrangements with V and J called that TCRdb kept. Clones are partly lost; checked studies trace under half to an unresolved V gene and leave the rest unexplained. This sample holds more than 2 million clones; over 85% were observed only once. Over 1.5% of the sample belongs to the ten largest clones. CD8 naive samples were obtained by positive selection for CCR7 among CD45RO-negative cells, yielding a CD45RA+CCR7+ population from which TemRA cells were excluded. The sample consisted of naive CD8+ T cells from PBMCs. Interpreted using the paper, the cell subset or site label stands for: CD45RA+CCR7+. These receptor sequences come from a man aged 18-30 years in good health. Some clones in this sample may be carry-over from other donors' samples.

As concerns this clone: The same CDR3 arises from other DNA sequences in this sample as well. The V and J genes are TRBV4-3 and TRBJ2-1, with unresolved D. V was trimmed by 0 bases and J by 3 bases, leaving 9 bases between them. Germline assignment: CDR1 LGHNA and CDR2 YSLEER. The CDR3 totals 15 residues. CDR3 amino acids: CASSQDSGSYNEQFF. CDR3 DNA: TGCGCCAGCAGCCAAGATTCAGGCAGCTACAATGAGCAGTTCTTC.

Comment on this clone: A much larger clonotype is one base distant, so this may be a read error. The J gene is TRBJ1-1, the V gene TRBV5-5; unclear D gene. The CDR3 totals 11 residues. Germline values: CDR1 SGHKS, CDR2 YYEKEE (reference sequence). Trimming removed 1 base from V and 2 bases from J, with 0 bases in between. In nucleotides, the CDR3 is TGTGCCAGCAGCTTGAACACTGAAGCTTTCTTT. Encoded protein: CASSLNTEAFF.

On this clone itself: The junction does not match germline at one end; this may be a read error. V gene TRBV7-2 combines with J gene TRBJ2-2; no reliable D call. Germline CDR1 reads SGHTA; CDR2 reads FQGNSA. The CDR3 sequence is 14 residues long. CDR3 DNA sequence: TGTGCCAGCATCTTATCAGTATACGCCGGGGAGCTGTTTTTT. Protein product: CASILSVYAGELFF.